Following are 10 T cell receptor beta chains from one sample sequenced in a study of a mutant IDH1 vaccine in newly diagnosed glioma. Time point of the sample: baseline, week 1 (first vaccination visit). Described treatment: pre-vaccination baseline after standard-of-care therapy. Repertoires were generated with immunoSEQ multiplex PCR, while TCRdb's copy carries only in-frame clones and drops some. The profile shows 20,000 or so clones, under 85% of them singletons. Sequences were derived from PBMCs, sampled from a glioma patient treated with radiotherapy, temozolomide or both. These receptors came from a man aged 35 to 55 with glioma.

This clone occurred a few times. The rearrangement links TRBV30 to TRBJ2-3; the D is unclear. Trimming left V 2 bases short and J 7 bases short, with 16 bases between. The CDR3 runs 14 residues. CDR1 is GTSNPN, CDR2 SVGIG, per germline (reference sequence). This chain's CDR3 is CAWSPGLMGYTQYF. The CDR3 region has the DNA TGTGCCTGGAGTCCCGGGTTGATGGGATATACGCAGTATTTT.

The CDR3 DNA is TGTGCCAGCAGCTTCGGGGCGACGGCGGTGGACGAGCAGTACTTC. It translates to CASSFGATAVDEQYF. The chain carries TRBV7-2 and TRBJ2-7; TRBD1 or TRBD2 may be the D gene (5 bases each). This CDR3 has 15 amino acids. CDR1 SGHTA and CDR2 FQGNSA come from the germline V gene. The V end lost 3 bases, the J end lost 5 bases, and 17 bases lay between the germline ends.

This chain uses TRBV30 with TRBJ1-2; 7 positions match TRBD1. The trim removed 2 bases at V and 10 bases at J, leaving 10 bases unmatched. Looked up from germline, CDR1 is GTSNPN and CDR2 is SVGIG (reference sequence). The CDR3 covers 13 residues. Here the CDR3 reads CAWSMNRGLPYTF. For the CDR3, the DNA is TGTGCCTGGAGTATGAACAGGGGTCTACCCTACACCTTC. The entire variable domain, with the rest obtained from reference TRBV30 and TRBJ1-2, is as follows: SQTIHQWPATLVQPVGSPLSLECTVEGTSNPNLYWYRQAAGRGLQLLFYSVGIGQISSEVPQNLSASRPQDRQFILSSKKLLLSDSGFYLCAWSMNRGLPYTFGSGTRLTVV.

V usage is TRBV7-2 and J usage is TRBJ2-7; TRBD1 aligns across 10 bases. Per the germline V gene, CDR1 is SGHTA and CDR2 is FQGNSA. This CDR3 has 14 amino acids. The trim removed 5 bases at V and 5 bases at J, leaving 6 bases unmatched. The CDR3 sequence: CASSPGQGTDEQYF. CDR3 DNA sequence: TGTGCCAGCAGCCCGGGACAGGGGACCGACGAGCAGTACTTC. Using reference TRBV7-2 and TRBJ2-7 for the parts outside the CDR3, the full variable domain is GAGVSQSPSNKVTEKGKDVELRCDPISGHTALYWYRQSLGQGLEFLIYFQGNSAPDKSGLPSDRFSAERTGGSVSTLTIQRTQQEDSAVYLCASSPGQGTDEQYFGPGTRLTVT.

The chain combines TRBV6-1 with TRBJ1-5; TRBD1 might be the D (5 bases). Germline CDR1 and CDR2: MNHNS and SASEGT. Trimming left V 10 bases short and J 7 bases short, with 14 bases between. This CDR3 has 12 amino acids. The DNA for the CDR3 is TGTGCCACCCGGGGCTCGGGGCAGCCCCAGCATTTT. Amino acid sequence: CATRGSGQPQHF.

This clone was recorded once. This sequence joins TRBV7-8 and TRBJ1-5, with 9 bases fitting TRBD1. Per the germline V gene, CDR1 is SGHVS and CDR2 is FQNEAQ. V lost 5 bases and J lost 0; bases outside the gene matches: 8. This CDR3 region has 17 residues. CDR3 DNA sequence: TGTGCCAGCAGCACAGGACAGGGGAGGGTTAGCAATCAGCCCCAGCATTTT. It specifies CASSTGQGRVSNQPQHF.

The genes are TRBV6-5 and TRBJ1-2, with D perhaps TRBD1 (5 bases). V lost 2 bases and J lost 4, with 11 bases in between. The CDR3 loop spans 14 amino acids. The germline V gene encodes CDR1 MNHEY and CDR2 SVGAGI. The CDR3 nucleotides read TGTGCCAGCAGTTACCGGGGGGAAGGCTATGGCTACACCTTC. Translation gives CASSYRGEGYGYTF.

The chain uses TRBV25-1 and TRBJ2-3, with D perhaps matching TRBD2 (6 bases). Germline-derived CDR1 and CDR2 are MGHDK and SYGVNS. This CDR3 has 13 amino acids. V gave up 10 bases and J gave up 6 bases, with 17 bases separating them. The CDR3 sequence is CATRGGGGDTQYF. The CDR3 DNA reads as TGTGCCACGAGGGGCGGTGGGGGGGATACGCAGTATTTT.

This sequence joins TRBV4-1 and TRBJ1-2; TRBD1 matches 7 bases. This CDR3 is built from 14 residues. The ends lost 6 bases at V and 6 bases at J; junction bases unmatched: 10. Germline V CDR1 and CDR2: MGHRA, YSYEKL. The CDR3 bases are TGCGCCAGCAGGAACCCCGGGACAGTGGATGGCTACACCTTC. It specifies CASRNPGTVDGYTF.

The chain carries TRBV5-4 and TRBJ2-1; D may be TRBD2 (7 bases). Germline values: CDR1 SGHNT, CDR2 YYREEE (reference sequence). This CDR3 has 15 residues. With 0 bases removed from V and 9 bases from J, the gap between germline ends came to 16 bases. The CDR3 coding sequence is TGTGCCAGCAGCTTGGTGGGGGGGGGCCGAAGTGAGCAGTTCTTC. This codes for CASSLVGGGRSEQFF.